The clone carrying this TCR beta chain was observed at least ten times. Its antigen is undetermined. TCRdb passed the reads through MiXCR, listing each CDR3 protein once. In the table there are roughly 230,000 distinct CDR3 sequences, more than 9% of which are singletons. Germline lookup yields CDR1 KGHSH and CDR2 LQKENI. The CDR3 contains 15 residues. V lost 2 bases, J lost 5 bases, and 5 bases stayed unmatched. This record comes from a study of T cell repertoires in cytomegalovirus infection. Study summary: It was the public TCR beta signatures that indicated both CMV infection and matching HLA type. General observations from the study: Cumulated frequencies of public TCR beta families served to identify carriers of CMV plus the relevant HLA. Dominating the ex vivo response were HLA-C-restricted CMV-specific TCR beta clonotypes.

The sequenced material came from PBMCs. The TCR originated in a human donor in good health (CMV status not recorded). Some clones in this sample may be carry-over from other donors' samples. The chain combines TRBV18 with TRBJ2-5; TRBD2 matches 10 bases. This chain's CDR3 is CASSPWLAGDETQYF. In DNA form, the CDR3 reads TGTGCCAGCTCACCATGGCTAGCGGGGGACGAGACCCAGTACTTC.